The clone carrying this T cell receptor (beta chain) was recorded at least ten times. The data were taken from a study of T cells in Graves' hyperthyroidism and ophthalmopathy. Amplified regions were TCR beta CDR3 sequences from RNA transcripts. TCR CDR3 regions were first amplified by RT-PCR with HTBI primers. TCRdb ran MiXCR on the multiplex PCR reads and lists one entry per CDR3 protein. This table has hundreds of thousands of distinct CDR3 sequences, 16% appearing once. The CDR3 consists of 17 residues. The J segment lost 3 bases and the V segment lost 3 bases, leaving 9 bases of the junction unmatched. Germline V gives CDR1 KGHSH, CDR2 LQKENI. PBMCs were derived from about 9.1 ml fresh peripheral blood.

Sequenced: blood. The rearrangement links TRBV18 to TRBJ1-5; 9 nucleotides align to TRBD1. The sequence was obtained from a woman aged 40 to 55 with Graves' ophthalmopathy. CDR3 amino acids: CASSPQPGQGDNQPQHF. The CDR3 region has the DNA TGTGCCAGCTCACCTCAACCGGGACAGGGAGACAATCAGCCCCAGCATTTT.